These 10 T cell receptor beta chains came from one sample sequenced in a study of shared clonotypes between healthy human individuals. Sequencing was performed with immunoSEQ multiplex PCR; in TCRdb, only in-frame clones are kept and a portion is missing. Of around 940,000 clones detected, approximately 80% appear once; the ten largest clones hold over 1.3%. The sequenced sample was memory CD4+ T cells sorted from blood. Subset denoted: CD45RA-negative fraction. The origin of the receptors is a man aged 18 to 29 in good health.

This CDR3 is CASSFGTKGTEAFF. CDR3 DNA sequence: TGTGCCAGCAGCTTCGGCACCAAAGGGACTGAAGCTTTCTTT. This rearrangement joins TRBV7-2 to TRBJ1-1; D gene uncertain. This CDR3 spans 14 amino acids. The germline V gene encodes CDR1 SGHTA and CDR2 FQGNSA. V was clipped by 3 bases and J by 5 bases, with 13 bases between them.

The CDR3 bases are TGTGCCAGTAGTATAGGGGGCAGGAGCAATCAGCCCCAGCATTTT. As protein: CASSIGGRSNQPQHF. The chain carries TRBV19 and TRBJ1-5; perhaps TRBD1 as D (5 bases). Germline CDR1 is LNHDA and CDR2 is SQIVND (reference sequence). The V end was cut by 1 base, the J end by 1 base, with 8 bases between. The CDR3 totals 15 residues.

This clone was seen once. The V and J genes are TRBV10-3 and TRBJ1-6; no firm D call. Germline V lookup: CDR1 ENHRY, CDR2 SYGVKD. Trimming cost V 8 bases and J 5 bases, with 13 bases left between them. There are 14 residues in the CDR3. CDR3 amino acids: CAIFSGLNNSPLHF. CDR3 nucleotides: TGTGCCATCTTTTCAGGACTGAATAATTCACCCCTCCACTTT.

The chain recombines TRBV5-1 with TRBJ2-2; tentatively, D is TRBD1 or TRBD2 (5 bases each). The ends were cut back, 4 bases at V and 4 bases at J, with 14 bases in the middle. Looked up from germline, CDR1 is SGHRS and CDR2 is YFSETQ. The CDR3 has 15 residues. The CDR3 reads CASSARGTSTGELFF. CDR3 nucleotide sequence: TGCGCCAGCAGCGCGAGAGGGACGAGCACCGGGGAGCTGTTTTTT.

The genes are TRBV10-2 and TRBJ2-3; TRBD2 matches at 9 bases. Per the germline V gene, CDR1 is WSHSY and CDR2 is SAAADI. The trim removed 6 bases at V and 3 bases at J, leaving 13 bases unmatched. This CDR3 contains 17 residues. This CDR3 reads CASRGTSWYYLTDTQYF. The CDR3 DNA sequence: TGCGCCAGCAGAGGGACTAGCTGGTACTACCTAACAGATACGCAGTATTTT.

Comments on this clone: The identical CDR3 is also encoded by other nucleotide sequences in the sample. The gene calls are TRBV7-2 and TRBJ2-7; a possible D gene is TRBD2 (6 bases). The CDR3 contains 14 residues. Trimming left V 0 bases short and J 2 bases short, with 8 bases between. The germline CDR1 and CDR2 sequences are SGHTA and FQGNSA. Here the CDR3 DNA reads TGTGCCAGCAGCTTAGCCGGGACTGCCTACGAGCAGTACTTC. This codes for CASSLAGTAYEQYF.

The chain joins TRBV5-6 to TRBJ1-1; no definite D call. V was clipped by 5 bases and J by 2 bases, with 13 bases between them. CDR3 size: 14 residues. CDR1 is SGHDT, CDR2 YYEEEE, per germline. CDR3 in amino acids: CASSWPQRNTEAFF. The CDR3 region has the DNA TGTGCCAGCAGTTGGCCGCAGAGAAACACTGAAGCTTTCTTT.

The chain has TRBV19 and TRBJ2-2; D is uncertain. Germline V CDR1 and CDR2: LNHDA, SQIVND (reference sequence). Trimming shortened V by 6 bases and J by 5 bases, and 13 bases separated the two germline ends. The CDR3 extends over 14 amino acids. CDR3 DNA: TGTGCCAGTAGGGTCGGGCCGGGTACCGGGGAGCTGTTTTTT. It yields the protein CASRVGPGTGELFF.

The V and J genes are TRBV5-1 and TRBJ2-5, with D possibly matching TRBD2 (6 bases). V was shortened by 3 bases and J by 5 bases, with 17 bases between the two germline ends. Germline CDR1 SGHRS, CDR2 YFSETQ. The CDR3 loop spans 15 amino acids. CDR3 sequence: CASSSAQGGRETQYF. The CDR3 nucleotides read TGCGCCAGCAGCTCTGCTCAGGGAGGTCGGGAGACCCAGTACTTC.

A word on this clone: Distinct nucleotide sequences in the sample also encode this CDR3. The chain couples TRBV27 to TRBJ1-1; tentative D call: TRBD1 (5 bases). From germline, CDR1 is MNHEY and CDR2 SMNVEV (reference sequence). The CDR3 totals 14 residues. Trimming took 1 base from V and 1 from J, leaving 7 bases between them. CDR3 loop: CASSLFGGNTEAFF. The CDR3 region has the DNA TGTGCCAGCAGTTTATTCGGGGGGAACACTGAAGCTTTCTTT.